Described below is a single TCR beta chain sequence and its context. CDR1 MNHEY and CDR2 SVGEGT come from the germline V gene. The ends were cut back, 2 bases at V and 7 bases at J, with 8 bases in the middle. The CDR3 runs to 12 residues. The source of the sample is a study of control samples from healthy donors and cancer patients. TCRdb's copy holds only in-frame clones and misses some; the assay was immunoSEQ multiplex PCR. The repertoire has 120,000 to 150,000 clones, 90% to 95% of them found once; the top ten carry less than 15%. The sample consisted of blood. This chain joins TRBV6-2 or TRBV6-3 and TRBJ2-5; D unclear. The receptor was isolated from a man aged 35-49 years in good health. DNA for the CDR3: TGTGCCAGCAGTTACCCCCCCCGGACCCAGTACTTC. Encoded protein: CASSYPPRTQYF.